This T cell receptor beta chain came from a study of T cell responses to AZD1222 COVID-19 vaccine. Study-wide results and caveats: Donors skewed white British and female; clonal diversity was possibly underestimated. Targeting of unmutated variant regions was reportedly seen in nearly half of spike-specific TCRs.

Only in-frame clones appear in the TCRdb table, and some are missing; sequencing was by immunoSEQ multiplex PCR. The data contain tens of thousands of clones, roughly 90% of them singletons. Trimming took 4 bases from V and 0 from J, leaving 17 bases between them. The CDR3 sequence is 17 residues long. Germline V lookup: CDR1 SGDLS, CDR2 YYNGEE. As for this clone: The antigen remains undetermined.

The J gene is TRBJ2-4, the V gene TRBV9; maybe TRBD1 (6 bases). This TCR came from an adult in good health. Specimen: peripheral blood, collected on day 0 of AZD1222 vaccination. CDR3 in amino acids: CASSKEQGQLAKNIQYF. In nucleotides, the CDR3 is TGTGCCAGCAGCAAAGAACAGGGTCAACTAGCCAAAAACATTCAGTACTTC.